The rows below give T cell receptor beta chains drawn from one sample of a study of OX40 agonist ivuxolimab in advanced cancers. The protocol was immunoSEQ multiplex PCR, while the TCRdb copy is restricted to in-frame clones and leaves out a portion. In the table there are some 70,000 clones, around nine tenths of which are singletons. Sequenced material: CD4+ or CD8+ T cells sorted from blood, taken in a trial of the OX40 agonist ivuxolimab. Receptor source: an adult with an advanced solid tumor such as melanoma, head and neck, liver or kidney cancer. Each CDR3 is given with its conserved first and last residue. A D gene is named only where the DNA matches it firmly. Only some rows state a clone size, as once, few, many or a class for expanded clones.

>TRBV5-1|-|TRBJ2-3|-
TGCGCCAGCAGCTTGTCGCTTGGTGATACGCAGTATTTT
CASSLSLGDTQYF
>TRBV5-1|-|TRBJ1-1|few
TGCGCCAGCAGCCGCGACAGGTCCGAAGCTTTCTTT
CASSRDRSEAFF
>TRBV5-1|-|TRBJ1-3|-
TGCGCCAGCAGCTCAGCTAGACCAGGATCTGGAAACACCATATATTTT
CASSSARPGSGNTIYF
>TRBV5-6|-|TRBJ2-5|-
TGTGCCAGCAGCCTGGGCCAAGAGACCCAGTACTTC
CASSLGQETQYF
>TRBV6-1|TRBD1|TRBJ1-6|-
TGTGCCAGCAGTGAAAGGTACCGGGACAGAACTACTAATTCACCCCTCCACTTT
CASSERYRDRTTNSPLHF
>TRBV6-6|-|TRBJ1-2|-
TGTGCCAGCAGTTACGAAGAGGGCCTCTATGGCTACACCTTC
CASSYEEGLYGYTF
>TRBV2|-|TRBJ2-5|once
TGTGCCAGAGGAGACAGGCCAGAGACCCAGTACTTC
CARGDRPETQYF
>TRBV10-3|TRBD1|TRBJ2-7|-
TGTGCCATCAGGGCCGGGACAGAAGCCTACGAGCAGTACTTC
CAIRAGTEAYEQYF
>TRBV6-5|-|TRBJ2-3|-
TGTGCCAGCAGTTACGGGGCAACAGATACGCAGTATTTT
CASSYGATDTQYF
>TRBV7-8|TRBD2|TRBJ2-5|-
TGTGCCAGCACCGGACTAGCGGGCCAAGAGACCCAGTACTTC
CASTGLAGQETQYF
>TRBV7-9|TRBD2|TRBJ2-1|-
TGTGCCAGCAGCTTACTTAGCGGGGGGGAGCAGTTCTTC
CASSLLSGGEQFF
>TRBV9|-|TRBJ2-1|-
TGTGCCAGCAGCACCCTCGATACGCCACTTAATGAGCAGTTCTTC
CASSTLDTPLNEQFF
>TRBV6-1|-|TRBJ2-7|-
TGTGCCAGCAGTGCGGACCTCTACGAGCAGTACTTC
CASSADLYEQYF
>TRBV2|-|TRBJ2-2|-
TGTGCCAGCAGGGACATCTACACCGGGGAGCTGTTTTTT
CASRDIYTGELFF
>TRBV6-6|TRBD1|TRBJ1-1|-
TGTGCCAGCAGTGTCACAGGGGATCGGACTGAAGCTTTCTTT
CASSVTGDRTEAFF
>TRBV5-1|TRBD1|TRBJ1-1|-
TGCGCCAGCAGCGCCACAGGGGAGGCCACTGAAGCTTTCTTT
CASSATGEATEAFF
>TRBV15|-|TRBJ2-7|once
TGTGCCACCAGCAGAGATACCAGGGGTTCCTACGAGCAGTACTTC
CATSRDTRGSYEQYF
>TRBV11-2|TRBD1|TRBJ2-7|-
TGTGCCAGCAGCGTAAACAGGGGGCAAAACGAGCAGTACTTC
CASSVNRGQNEQYF
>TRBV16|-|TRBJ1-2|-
TGTGCCAGCAGCTACGCTCGGGGAGAAGGGGGCTACACCTTC
CASSYARGEGGYTF
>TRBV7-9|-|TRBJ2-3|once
TGTGCCAGCAGCTTAGTTTCGTGGGGCGCAGATACGCAGTATTTT
CASSLVSWGADTQYF
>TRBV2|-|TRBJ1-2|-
TGTGCCAGCAGTCAACTCACAGGGTATGGCTACACCTTC
CASSQLTGYGYTF
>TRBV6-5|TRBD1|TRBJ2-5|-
TGTGCCAGCAGCCCTCGGGACAGGAGACAAGAGACCCAGTACTTC
CASSPRDRRQETQYF
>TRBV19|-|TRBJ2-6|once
TGTGCCAGTAGTATCAGGGGAGGAGGGGCCAACGTCCTGACTTTC
CASSIRGGGANVLTF
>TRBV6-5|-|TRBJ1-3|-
TGTGCCAGCAGGACGTTTGGCGGAAACACCATATATTTT
CASRTFGGNTIYF
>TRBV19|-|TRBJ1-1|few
TGTGCCAGTAGTCAGGGAAGGATTGCTTTCTTT
CASSQGRIAFF
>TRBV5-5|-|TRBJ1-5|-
TGTGCCAGCAGCTTAGGGGGGGCGCGAAGTCAGCCCCAGCATTTT
CASSLGGARSQPQHF
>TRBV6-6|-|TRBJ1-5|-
TGTGCCAGTACAGGGCGTGAAAATCAGCCCCAGCATTTT
CASTGRENQPQHF
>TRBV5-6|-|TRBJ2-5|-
TGTGCCAGCAGCTTGGTAGGGGCGGAGACCCAGTACTTC
CASSLVGAETQYF
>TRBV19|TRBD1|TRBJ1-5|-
TGTGCCAGTAGCGTAATGTATGGGACAGGGAATCAGCCCCAGCATTTT
CASSVMYGTGNQPQHF
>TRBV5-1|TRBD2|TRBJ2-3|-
TGCGCCAGCAGCTTGGCTCGCGGGGGGGCCATAAGCACAGATACGCAGTATTTT
CASSLARGGAISTDTQYF
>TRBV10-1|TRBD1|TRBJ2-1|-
TGCGCCAGCAGTGGAACGCGGGACAGGCGCAATGAGCAGTTCTTC
CASSGTRDRRNEQFF
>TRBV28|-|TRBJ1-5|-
TGTGCCAGCAGTGGACTAGTGAATCAGCCCCAGCATTTT
CASSGLVNQPQHF
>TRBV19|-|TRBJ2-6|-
TGTGCCAGTAGTATAGATAGCCAGGGAGGATCTGGGGCCAACGTCCTGACTTTC
CASSIDSQGGSGANVLTF